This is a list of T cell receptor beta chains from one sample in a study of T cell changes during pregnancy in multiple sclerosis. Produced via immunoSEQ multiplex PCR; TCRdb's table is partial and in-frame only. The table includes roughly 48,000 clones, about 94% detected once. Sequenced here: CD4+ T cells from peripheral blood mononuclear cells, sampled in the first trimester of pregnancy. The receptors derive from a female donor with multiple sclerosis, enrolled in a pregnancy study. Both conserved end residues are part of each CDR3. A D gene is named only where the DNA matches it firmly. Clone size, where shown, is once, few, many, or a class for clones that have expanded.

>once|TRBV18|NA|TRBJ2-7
TGTGCCAGCTCATCCACCGGGACTTACTACGAGCAGTACTTC
CASSSTGTYYEQYF
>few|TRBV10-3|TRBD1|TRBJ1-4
TGTGCCATCAGTGATAGACAGGGATGGTATGAAAAACTGTTTTTT
CAISDRQGWYEKLFF
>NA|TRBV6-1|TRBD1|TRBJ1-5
TGTGCCAGCAGGGTACAGGGGAATCAGCCCCAGCATTTT
CASRVQGNQPQHF
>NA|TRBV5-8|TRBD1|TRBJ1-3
TGTGCCAGCAGCCCGGGACAGCCATCTGGAAACACCATATATTTT
CASSPGQPSGNTIYF
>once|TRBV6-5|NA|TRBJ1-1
TGTGCCAGCAGTTACTCTATCAACACTGAAGCTTTCTTT
CASSYSINTEAFF
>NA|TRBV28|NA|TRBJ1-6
TGTGCCAGCAGGACATCGCCCTCAGGGCCCCTCCACTTT
CASRTSPSGPLHF
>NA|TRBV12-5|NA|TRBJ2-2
TGTGCTAGTGGTTCGTCCGGGGGCACCGGGGAGCTGTTTTTT
CASGSSGGTGELFF
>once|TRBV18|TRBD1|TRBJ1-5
TGTGCCAGCTCATCCCGGACAGGGAGTGGCAATCAGCCCCAGCATTTT
CASSSRTGSGNQPQHF
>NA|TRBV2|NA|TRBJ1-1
TGTGCCAGCAGCTGGAACGAGAGGGCTTTCTTT
CASSWNERAFF
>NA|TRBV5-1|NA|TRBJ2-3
TGCGCCAGCAGCTTGGCCTTGGCGGGGCTAGATACGCAGTATTTT
CASSLALAGLDTQYF
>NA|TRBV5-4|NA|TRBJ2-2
TGTGCCAGCAGTTCCGTTTCGCGGTCCAACACCGGGGAGCTGTTTTTT
CASSSVSRSNTGELFF
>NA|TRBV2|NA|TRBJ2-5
TGTGCCAGCATACTTCGCGAAGAGACCCAGTACTTC
CASILREETQYF
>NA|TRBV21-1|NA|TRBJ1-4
TGTGCCCTGCCAAGAAGGGAGGGAGCTGAAAAACTGTTTTTT
CALPRREGAEKLFF
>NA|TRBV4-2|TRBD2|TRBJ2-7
TGTGCCAGCAGCCAAGTGGGACTAGCGGGGGGTCCCTACGAGCAGTACTTC
CASSQVGLAGGPYEQYF
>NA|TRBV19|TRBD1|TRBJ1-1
TGTGCCAGTAGTCCAGGGGGACAGAACACTGAAGCTTTCTTT
CASSPGGQNTEAFF
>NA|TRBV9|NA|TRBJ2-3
TGTGCCAGCAGCGTAAGGGGAATCTGGGTATCGGATACGCAGTATTTT
CASSVRGIWVSDTQYF
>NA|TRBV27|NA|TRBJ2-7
TGTGCCAGCAGTCCCCTCCGGGGGTCCGGCGAGCAGTACTTC
CASSPLRGSGEQYF
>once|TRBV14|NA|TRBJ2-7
TGTGCCAGCAGCCAAGCCCTTCCGGGACTTGAAAGCTACGAGCAGTACTTC
CASSQALPGLESYEQYF
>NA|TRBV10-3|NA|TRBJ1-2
TGTGCCACCGTTAACAGGGAATTGGGCTATGGCTACACCTTC
CATVNRELGYGYTF
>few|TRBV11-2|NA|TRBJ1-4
TGTGCCAGCAGCTTAGTGGGCAATTCCGAAAAACTGTTTTTT
CASSLVGNSEKLFF
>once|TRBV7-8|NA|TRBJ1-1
TGTGCCAGCAGCTTAGCGGTAGGGGCCTCCAGGTCGGCTTTCTTT
CASSLAVGASRSAFF
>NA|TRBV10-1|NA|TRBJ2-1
TGCGCCAGCAGTGAGGGAGGCAGCAATGAGCAGTTCTTC
CASSEGGSNEQFF
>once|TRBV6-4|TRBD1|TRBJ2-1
TGTGCCAGCAGTGTAGGGACAGGGGGCATCGGGCAGTTCTTC
CASSVGTGGIGQFF
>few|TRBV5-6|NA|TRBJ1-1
TGTGCCAGCAGCTTTAGAGGAGGGTCGCCTGAAGCTTTCTTT
CASSFRGGSPEAFF
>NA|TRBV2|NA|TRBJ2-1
TGTGCCAGCAGGGGTACTCAGACAGTACGCTACAATGAGCAGTTCTTC
CASRGTQTVRYNEQFF
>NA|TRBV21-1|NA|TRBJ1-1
TGTGCCAGCAGTTGCTCCGGGACAGAAAACACTGAAGCTTTCTTT
CASSCSGTENTEAFF
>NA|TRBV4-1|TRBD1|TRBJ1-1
TGCGCCAGCAAGGCCAGGGGGGACACTGAAGCTTTCTTT
CASKARGDTEAFF
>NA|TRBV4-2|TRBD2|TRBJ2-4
TGTGCCAGCAGCCAAGTTAGCGGGGGGGCTGACATTCAGTACTTC
CASSQVSGGADIQYF
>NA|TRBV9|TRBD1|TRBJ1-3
TGTGCCAGCAGCGTCGGACAGGGGTCTGGAAACACCATATATTTT
CASSVGQGSGNTIYF
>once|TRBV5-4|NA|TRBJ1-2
TGTGCCAGCAGCTTGTTTCAGGCGATCTATGGCTACACCTTC
CASSLFQAIYGYTF
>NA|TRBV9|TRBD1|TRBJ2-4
TGTGCCAGCAGCCCTCGGGACAGGGTGAACATTCAGTACTTC
CASSPRDRVNIQYF
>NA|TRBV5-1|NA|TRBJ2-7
TGCGCCAGCAGCTTGGTTGAGGGGTTGGGAGGTCACGAGCAGTACTTC
CASSLVEGLGGHEQYF
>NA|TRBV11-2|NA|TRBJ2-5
TGTGCCAGCAGCTTAGATCGGGGGAGGGAGACCCAGTACTTC
CASSLDRGRETQYF